The source of this T cell receptor (beta chain) is a study of blood T cell repertoires in COVID-19. This clone was counted once. The CDR3 loop spans 18 amino acids. Germline assignment: CDR1 LGHNA and CDR2 YNFKEQ. V was trimmed by 0 bases and J by 0 bases, leaving 16 bases between them. Assay: immunoSEQ multiplex PCR; the TCRdb copy retains only in-frame clones and omits some. The table includes over 300,000 clones, 70% to 90% detected once. The sequencing input was PBMCs or T cells enriched from blood (not recorded which). The chain carries TRBV4-2 and TRBJ2-3, with a tentative D call TRBD2 (6 bases). This TCR came from a woman aged 35 to 49 who had recovered from COVID-19. CDR3 sequence reads: CASSQDLSGGLSTDTQYF. The CDR3 nucleotides read TGTGCCAGCAGCCAAGATCTGTCCGGAGGGTTAAGCACAGATACGCAGTATTTT.